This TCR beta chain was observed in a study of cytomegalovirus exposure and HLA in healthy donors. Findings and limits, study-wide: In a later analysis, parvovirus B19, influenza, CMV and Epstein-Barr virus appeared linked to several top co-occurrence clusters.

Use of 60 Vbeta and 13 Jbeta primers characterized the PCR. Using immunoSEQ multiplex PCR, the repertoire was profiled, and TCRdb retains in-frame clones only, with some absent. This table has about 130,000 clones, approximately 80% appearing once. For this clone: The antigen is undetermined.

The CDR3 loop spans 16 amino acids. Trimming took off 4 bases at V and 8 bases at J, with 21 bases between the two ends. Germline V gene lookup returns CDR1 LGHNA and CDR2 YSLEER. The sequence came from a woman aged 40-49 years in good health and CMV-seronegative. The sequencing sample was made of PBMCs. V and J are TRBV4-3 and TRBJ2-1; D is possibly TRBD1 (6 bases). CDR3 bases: TGCGCCAGCAGCCCAAGTTCCATCGACAGGACGGATGAGCAGTTCTTC. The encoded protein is CASSPSSIDRTDEQFF.